This TCR beta chain was found in a study of blood T cells in healthy people across ages. Study findings and constraints: PBMCs that were unsorted prevented a conclusive naive versus antigen-experienced comparison. Older individuals had lower TCR beta diversity per million T cells (the decline was roughly linear). Possibly confounding the expanded clonotype changes was the fact that donor CMV status was unknown.

Germline V gives CDR1 MNHEY, CDR2 SMNVEV (reference sequence). Trimming stripped 0 bases from V and 10 bases from J, with 15 bases between. The CDR3 runs 14 residues. Combining a sample-barcoded 5' primer with a J-beta primer mix, a second PCR ran for roughly 6 to 12 cycles. TCRdb reanalysed the 5' RACE reads using MiXCR and keeps one entry per CDR3 protein. This sample has about 680,000 distinct CDR3 sequences, with 45% to 50% found just once. Points on this clonotype: The antigen is undetermined.

The TCR comes from an older woman in good health. What was sequenced was blood. The rearrangement joins TRBV27 to TRBJ1-1; D may be TRBD1 (5 bases). The CDR3 region has the DNA TGTGCCAGCAGTTTATCGGGGCCGACCTCGCCAGCTTTCTTT. This sequence encodes CASSLSGPTSPAFF.